This T cell receptor beta chain was recorded in a study of CD8+ T cells in alopecia areata. The overall study: Tofacitinib dosing lasted 6 to 18 months, which was then followed by 6 months off drug.

Noted treatment: oral pan-JAK inhibitor, 5-10 mg twice daily. Isolated RNA was reverse transcribed into cDNA used as the sequencing template. Sequencing used immunoSEQ multiplex PCR; TCRdb keeps in-frame clones, though not all of them. The data hold around 170,000 clones, with approximately 49% observed a single time. Germline lookup yields CDR1 SGHVS and CDR2 FNYEAQ. The CDR3 runs to 14 residues. V lost 1 base and J lost 5, with 11 bases in between. Sample: CD8+ T cells sorted from blood, taken at week 52, from a patient treated with tofacitinib. V usage is TRBV7-6 and J usage is TRBJ1-1; D remains ambiguous. The sequence derives from a human donor with alopecia areata. CDR3 residues: CASSLGAAMTEAFF. Written as DNA, the CDR3 is TGTGCCAGCAGCTTAGGGGCGGCGATGACTGAAGCTTTCTTT.